A selection of T cell receptor beta chains follows, all from one sample in a study of blood T cell repertoires in COVID-19. Assay used: immunoSEQ multiplex PCR; TCRdb lists only in-frame clones, some missing. This table holds approximately 250,000 clones, approximately 80% found once. Sequenced: peripheral blood. Receptor source: a human donor in a cohort sampled during active COVID-19. Both conserved end residues are part of each CDR3. Each record gives: J gene, V gene, D gene, CDR3 protein. A D gene is named only where the DNA matches it firmly.

J gene: TRBJ1-1; V gene: TRBV7-8; D gene: NA; CDR3 protein: CASSLDRASEAFF
J gene: TRBJ1-5; V gene: TRBV19; D gene: TRBD1; CDR3 protein: CASTDPGQGFKPQHF
J gene: TRBJ2-7; V gene: TRBV6-6; D gene: TRBD1; CDR3 protein: CASSYGTGGGDYEQYF
J gene: TRBJ2-1; V gene: TRBV6-5; D gene: NA; CDR3 protein: CASSPRNNEQFF
J gene: TRBJ2-1; V gene: TRBV12-5; D gene: NA; CDR3 protein: CASGLEIYNEQFF
J gene: TRBJ2-1; V gene: TRBV12-3/TRBV12-4; D gene: NA; CDR3 protein: CASSTGLHNEQFF
J gene: TRBJ1-6; V gene: TRBV25-1; D gene: NA; CDR3 protein: CASSAAQGRGNSPLHF
J gene: TRBJ2-4; V gene: TRBV4-1; D gene: NA; CDR3 protein: CASSHNPPAVAKNIQYF
J gene: TRBJ2-7; V gene: TRBV9; D gene: TRBD1; CDR3 protein: CASSVGTGFKEQYF
J gene: TRBJ2-7; V gene: TRBV15; D gene: NA; CDR3 protein: CATSRERGLEQYF
J gene: TRBJ1-1; V gene: TRBV6-5; D gene: NA; CDR3 protein: CASIFSGEAFF
J gene: TRBJ2-5; V gene: TRBV7-2; D gene: TRBD2; CDR3 protein: CASSLRTSGGSQETQYF
J gene: TRBJ2-7; V gene: TRBV5-4; D gene: NA; CDR3 protein: CASSNRERDEQYF
J gene: TRBJ1-6; V gene: TRBV28; D gene: TRBD1; CDR3 protein: CASSLYGTGTGSPLHF
J gene: TRBJ2-3; V gene: TRBV15; D gene: TRBD2; CDR3 protein: CATSRDPAGAGDTQYF
J gene: TRBJ2-7; V gene: TRBV6-1; D gene: NA; CDR3 protein: CASSERQRPFYEQYF
J gene: TRBJ1-1; V gene: TRBV14; D gene: NA; CDR3 protein: CASSQDVTGGSRAFF
J gene: TRBJ2-5; V gene: TRBV6-6; D gene: NA; CDR3 protein: CASSSPIGSQETQYF
J gene: TRBJ1-1; V gene: TRBV6-6; D gene: NA; CDR3 protein: CASSPLGTGRFNTEAFF